The 15 T cell receptor beta chains below were found in one sample sequenced in a study of cytomegalovirus exposure and HLA in healthy donors. Sequenced by immunoSEQ multiplex PCR; TCRdb stores in-frame clones only, minus some. The table records around 250,000 clones, roughly 88% of them present only once. The specimen was PBMCs. The receptor source for this set is a woman between 25 and 40 years old in good health and CMV-seronegative.

This clone appeared once. The CDR3 region has the DNA TGTGCCAGCAGCTTACAAACCCCCGCTTACAATGAGCAGTTCTTC. It yields the protein CASSLQTPAYNEQFF. This chain uses TRBV7-9 with TRBJ2-1; the D is unclear. V was cut by 2 bases and J by 4 bases, with 12 bases left in between. CDR3 length: 15 residues. CDR1 SEHNR and CDR2 FQNEAQ come from the germline V gene (reference sequence).

The genes are TRBV9 and TRBJ2-7; D is perhaps TRBD1 or TRBD2 (5 bases each). This CDR3 comprises 13 residues. The germline V gene encodes CDR1 SGDLS and CDR2 YYNGEE. Trimming shortened V by 3 bases and J by 7 bases, and 14 bases separated the two germline ends. CDR3 residues: CASSAGAGTEQYF. In DNA, the CDR3 is TGTGCCAGCAGCGCCGGGGCCGGAACGGAGCAGTACTTC.

J is TRBJ2-7 and V is TRBV28; D not resolved. This CDR3 has 12 residues. Trimming removed 5 bases from V and 7 bases from J, with 12 bases in between. CDR1 and CDR2 (germline): MDHEN, SYDVKM. CDR3 region: CASSPFLGEQYF. In nucleotides, the CDR3 is TGTGCCAGCAGTCCCTTCTTGGGTGAGCAGTACTTC.

The gene calls are TRBV18 and TRBJ1-5; 8 bases are a match to TRBD1. The germline V gene has CDR1 KGHSH and CDR2 LQKENI. This CDR3 is built from 15 residues. After removal of 6 bases from V and 6 bases from J, the junction contained 10 bases not matched to a gene. The CDR3 region is CASSEDRDTSQPQHF. The CDR3 nucleotides are TGTGCCAGCTCCGAGGACAGGGATACGAGTCAGCCCCAGCATTTT.

A single count supports this clone. This rearrangement joins TRBV7-9 to TRBJ1-2; D is undetermined. V shed 3 bases and J shed 6 bases, with 8 bases lying between them. The CDR3 covers 12 residues. Germline CDR1 SEHNR, CDR2 FQNEAQ (reference sequence). The DNA for the CDR3 is TGTGCCAGCAGCTTGAAGGTTAATGGCTACACCTTC. Translation: CASSLKVNGYTF.

The chain combines TRBV28 with TRBJ2-3; 8 bases line up with TRBD2. Trimming took 5 bases from V and 2 from J; bases not matched to a gene: 12. The CDR3 covers 17 residues. Per the germline V gene, CDR1 is MDHEN and CDR2 is SYDVKM. For the CDR3, the DNA is TGTGCCAGCAGTATACTAGCGGCAGGGGAGTCCACAGATACGCAGTATTTT. Its translation is CASSILAAGESTDTQYF.

The chain has TRBV5-1 and TRBJ2-5, with 11 nucleotides matching TRBD2. This CDR3 has 15 amino acids. Germline CDR1 SGHRS, CDR2 YFSETQ. J gave up 4 bases and V 6 bases, and 8 bases lay outside the gene matches. For the CDR3, the DNA is TGCGCCAGCACCCAACGACTAGCGGGACGAGAGACCCAGTACTTC. Amino acid sequence: CASTQRLAGRETQYF.

V usage is TRBV15 and J usage is TRBJ1-5; 11 nucleotides agree with TRBD1. V shed 5 bases, J shed 6 bases, and the junction held 6 bases outside the gene matches. The CDR3 is made up of 15 amino acids. Germline CDR1 LNHNV, CDR2 YYDKDF (reference sequence). DNA for the CDR3: TGTGCCACCAGCTCGGACAGGGGGCGTTTTCAGCCCCAGCATTTT. It is translated as CATSSDRGRFQPQHF.

The gene calls are TRBV28 and TRBJ2-3; TRBD2 aligns across 7 bases. Trimming took 5 bases from V and 2 from J; bases not matched to a gene: 22. The CDR3 extends over 20 amino acids. The germline CDR1 and CDR2 sequences are MDHEN and SYDVKM. The CDR3 DNA is TGTGCCAGCAGTCCACACTTTACTGGGGGGGGAACACTTTTCACAGATACGCAGTATTTT. Amino acids: CASSPHFTGGGTLFTDTQYF.

A word on this clone: One junction end disagrees with the germline gene, perhaps due to a read error. The rearrangement joins TRBV28 to TRBJ1-2; D ambiguous. Germline V gene data show CDR1 as MDHEN and CDR2 as SYDVKM. This CDR3 spans 16 amino acids. The DNA for the CDR3 is TGTGCCAGCAGTGGAGGAAGGGAGTCGGTGGCCTATGGCTACACCTTT. Protein sequence: CASSGGRESVAYGYTF.

DNA of the CDR3: TGTGCCTGGAGCGCGGGACACCCGAACACCGGGGAGCTGTTTTTT. Protein sequence: CAWSAGHPNTGELFF. The rearrangement links TRBV30 to TRBJ2-2; D is perhaps TRBD1 or TRBD2 (6 bases each). Looked up from germline, CDR1 is GTSNPN and CDR2 is SVGIG (reference sequence). The CDR3 is 15 amino acids. V lost 3 bases and J 0 bases, leaving 11 bases between the germline ends. Supplemented by reference TRBV30 and TRBJ2-2, the full variable domain reads SQTIHQWPATLVQPVGSPLSLECTVEGTSNPNLYWYRQAAGRGLQLLFYSVGIGQISSEVPQNLSASRPQDRQFILSSKKLLLSDSGFYLCAWSAGHPNTGELFFGEGSRLTVL.

The rearrangement uses TRBV4-3 and TRBJ1-1; unclear D gene. Germline values: CDR1 LGHNA, CDR2 YSLEER. The CDR3 consists of 16 residues. The ends were cut back, 1 base at V and 1 base at J, with 13 bases in the middle. CDR3 sequence reads: CASSQALGRTNTEAFF. The DNA for the CDR3 is TGCGCCAGCAGCCAAGCGCTGGGCCGCACGAACACTGAAGCTTTCTTT.

The J gene is TRBJ2-5, the V gene TRBV5-1, with D possibly matching TRBD2 (5 bases). The CDR3 is made up of 13 amino acids. Germline V lookup: CDR1 SGHRS, CDR2 YFSETQ. V was clipped by 7 bases and J by 0 bases, with 10 bases between them. CDR3 DNA: TGCGCCAGCTCCTCGGGGTACCAAGAGACCCAGTACTTC. The encoded protein is CASSSGYQETQYF. Supplemented by reference TRBV5-1 and TRBJ2-5, the full variable domain reads KAGVTQTPRYLIKTRGQQVTLSCSPISGHRSVSWYQQTPGQGLQFLFEYFSETQRNKGNFPGRFSGRQFSNSRSEMNVSTLELGDSALYLCASSSGYQETQYFGPGTRLLVL.

A note on this clone: This CDR3 is also generated by other DNA sequences in the sample. The genes are TRBV28 and TRBJ2-7, with D unresolved. The CDR3 has 12 amino acids. Per germline, CDR1 MDHEN and CDR2 SYDVKM. Trimming stripped 2 bases from V and 2 bases from J, with 4 bases between. The CDR3 nucleotides read TGTGCCAGCAGTTTAGCACCCTACGAGCAGTACTTC. Amino acid sequence: CASSLAPYEQYF.

J is TRBJ2-2 and V is TRBV9, with a tentative D call TRBD1 (5 bases). This CDR3 has 17 residues. The germline CDR1 and CDR2 sequences are SGDLS and YYNGEE. V was pared by 0 bases and J by 8 bases, with 20 bases between. As DNA, the CDR3 is TGTGCCAGCAGCGTAGGCAGGGAAATTTTACGGCGGGGGGAGCTGTTTTTT. It codes for CASSVGREILRRGELFF.